This T cell receptor beta chain was obtained from a study of T cell responses to AZD1222 COVID-19 vaccine. About this clone itself: Its cognate antigen is unknown.

Second doses were pooled across both intervals (about 4 or about 12 weeks). Germline V gene lookup returns CDR1 MNHEY and CDR2 SVGAGI. The CDR3 runs 13 residues. The ends were cut back, 7 bases at V and 4 bases at J, with 13 bases in the middle. Assay: immunoSEQ multiplex PCR; the TCRdb copy retains only in-frame clones and omits some. The sample has 75,000 to 100,000 clones, about 94% seen once. General study findings and limits: Donors, mostly white British, included more females; clonal diversity was possibly underestimated. Only a handful of AZD1222 recipients, about six in all, had baseline seropositivity. Targets within unmutated variant regions were reportedly found for nearly half of spike-specific TCRs.

This material consisted of peripheral blood, taken 28 days after the second AZD1222 dose. The source of this sequence is an adult who received the AZD1222 COVID-19 vaccine. The chain uses TRBV6-5 and TRBJ1-2; perhaps TRBD1 as D (5 bases). CDR3 sequence: CASIGGEAYGYTF. The CDR3 DNA reads TGTGCCAGCATCGGAGGGGAGGCCTATGGCTACACCTTC.